The rows below give T cell receptor beta chains drawn from one sample of a study of blood T cell repertoires in COVID-19. Generated by immunoSEQ multiplex PCR, the TCRdb table keeps only in-frame clones and is missing some. The repertoire includes fewer than 300,000 clones, about nine tenths of them detected once, and roughly 12% sits in the top ten. Sequencing was performed on peripheral blood. The receptors here all came from a man over 45 with COVID-19, enrolled during active disease. The CDR3 runs from the conserved cysteine through the conserved F or W. Fields, in order: clone size, D gene, V gene, J gene, CDR3 protein, CDR3 DNA. A D gene is named only where the DNA matches it firmly. Expanded clones get a size class; other rows say once, few or many, or leave the size out.

>-|-|TRBV6-1|TRBJ1-1
CASSRRRDTNTEAFF
TGTGCCAGCAGTCGCCGACGGGACACGAACACTGAAGCTTTCTTT
>-|TRBD1|TRBV28|TRBJ1-1
CASSFRGRIPEAFF
TGTGCCAGCAGTTTCAGGGGGCGCATCCCTGAAGCTTTCTTT
>-|TRBD1|TRBV5-1|TRBJ2-1
CASSFLDRGFHEQFF
TGCGCCAGCAGCTTTTTGGACAGGGGATTTCATGAGCAGTTCTTC
>-|TRBD1|TRBV2|TRBJ1-4
CASRGQSTNEKLFF
TGTGCCAGCAGGGGACAGTCTACTAATGAAAAACTGTTTTTT
>-|-|TRBV6-5|TRBJ2-7
CASGARGTYEQYF
TGTGCCAGCGGGGCGCGGGGAACCTACGAGCAGTACTTC
>-|-|TRBV7-9|TRBJ1-2
CASSSTQGNYGYTF
TGTGCCAGCAGCTCCACTCAGGGGAACTATGGCTACACCTTC
>-|-|TRBV5-5|TRBJ1-1
CASSPYLTGENTEAFF
TGTGCCAGCAGCCCGTACTTGACAGGCGAGAACACTGAAGCTTTCTTT
>once|-|TRBV6-6|TRBJ1-5
CASSYGQEGQPQHF
TGTGCCAGCAGTTACGGCCAGGAGGGTCAGCCCCAGCATTTT
>-|-|TRBV5-1|TRBJ2-5
CASSWGGETQYF
TGCGCCAGCAGTTGGGGCGGAGAGACCCAGTACTTC
>-|TRBD2|TRBV7-8|TRBJ2-1
CASSSLAGAGYNEQFF
TGTGCCAGCAGCTCCCTAGCGGGAGCGGGCTACAATGAGCAGTTCTTC
>-|-|TRBV2|TRBJ1-3
CASRESSGNTIYF
TGTGCCAGCCGCGAGAGCTCTGGAAACACCATATATTTT
>-|-|TRBV29-1|TRBJ2-2
CSVSSGTGELFF
TGCAGCGTTTCTAGTGGTACCGGGGAGCTGTTTTTT
>-|-|TRBV7-9|TRBJ2-7
CASSLEIAQLASYEQYF
TGTGCCAGCAGCTTAGAGATAGCGCAGCTTGCCTCCTACGAGCAGTACTTC
>-|-|TRBV9|TRBJ1-2
CASSVGDSSYGYTF
TGTGCCAGCAGCGTAGGAGATAGCTCCTATGGCTACACCTTC
>-|-|TRBV28|TRBJ1-3
CASSLSGPGNTIYF
TGTGCCAGCAGTTTATCAGGGCCTGGAAACACCATATATTTT
>-|TRBD1|TRBV2|TRBJ1-2
CASGSGTGHGYTF
TGTGCCAGCGGTTCCGGGACAGGACATGGCTACACCTTC
>-|TRBD2|TRBV5-1|TRBJ2-2
CASAPRGGNTGELFF
TGCGCCAGCGCCCCACGCGGGGGGAACACCGGGGAGCTGTTTTTT
>-|TRBD1|TRBV27|TRBJ1-2
CASRTLRDRGGHGYTF
TGTGCCAGCAGGACTCTAAGGGACAGGGGGGGGCATGGCTACACCTTC
>-|TRBD1|TRBV7-8|TRBJ1-3
CASSPRQGASGNTIYF
TGTGCCAGCAGCCCCCGACAGGGGGCATCTGGAAACACCATATATTTT
>-|-|TRBV18|TRBJ2-2
CASSPISGVTGELFF
TGTGCCAGCTCACCAATTTCGGGGGTCACCGGGGAGCTGTTTTTT
>-|TRBD2|TRBV7-9|TRBJ2-1
CASSRQPGLAGGQVYNEQFF
TGTGCCAGCAGCAGACAGCCGGGACTAGCGGGGGGGCAGGTCTACAATGAGCAGTTCTTC
>-|TRBD2|TRBV19|TRBJ2-3
CASSTGTSGRTDTQYF
TGTGCCAGTAGTACAGGGACTAGCGGACGCACAGATACGCAGTATTTT
>-|TRBD1|TRBV5-1|TRBJ1-3
CASSFTGDKGNTIYF
TGCGCCAGCAGCTTTACAGGGGATAAAGGAAACACCATATATTTT
>-|-|TRBV7-8|TRBJ2-1
CASSLGRWEFNEQFF
TGTGCCAGCAGCTTAGGGAGGTGGGAGTTCAATGAGCAGTTCTTC
>-|TRBD2|TRBV30|TRBJ2-3
CAWSPRREGLDTQYF
TGTGCCTGGAGTCCAAGGCGGGAGGGATTGGATACGCAGTATTTT
>-|-|TRBV18|TRBJ1-1
CASSPTMNTEAFF
TGTGCCAGCTCACCGACAATGAACACTGAAGCTTTCTTT
>few|TRBD1|TRBV27|TRBJ1-6
CASSFTGTGMESPLHF
TGTGCCAGCAGTTTTACAGGGACAGGGATGGAATCACCCCTCCACTTT
>-|-|TRBV6-5|TRBJ2-2
CASKGRQNTGELFF
TGTGCCAGCAAGGGGCGTCAGAACACCGGGGAGCTGTTTTTT
>-|-|TRBV9|TRBJ2-7
CASSVAGIWDEQYF
TGTGCCAGCAGCGTAGCCGGGATTTGGGACGAGCAGTACTTC
>-|TRBD2|TRBV25-1|TRBJ2-7
CASSAGTSGRYEQYF
TGTGCCAGCAGTGCCGGAACTAGCGGGAGGTACGAGCAGTACTTC
>-|TRBD1|TRBV19|TRBJ1-5
CASSSQGTNQPQHF
TGTGCCAGTAGTTCACAGGGGACAAATCAGCCCCAGCATTTT
>-|TRBD1|TRBV7-3|TRBJ2-5
CASSQQGGPETQYF
TGTGCCAGCAGCCAACAGGGGGGACCGGAGACCCAGTACTTC
>once|-|TRBV19|TRBJ1-1
CASSIRGTEAFF
TGTGCCAGTAGTATAAGGGGAACTGAAGCTTTCTTT
>once|TRBD1|TRBV10-1|TRBJ2-5
CASSESAGGVGETQYF
TGCGCCAGCAGTGAGTCCGCAGGGGGCGTTGGAGAGACCCAGTACTTC
>-|-|TRBV7-3|TRBJ2-3
CASSFNAGSDTQYF
TGTGCCAGCAGCTTTAACGCGGGGTCAGATACGCAGTATTTT
>once|-|TRBV28|TRBJ1-4
CASSSTKEKLFF
TGTGCCAGCAGTTCTACGAAGGAAAAACTGTTTTTT
>-|-|TRBV5-4|TRBJ2-5
CASRFGAGETQYF
TGTGCCAGCAGGTTCGGAGCGGGCGAGACCCAGTACTTC
>-|TRBD1|TRBV7-2|TRBJ1-3
CASSSLHIRGEGNTIYF
TGTGCCAGCAGCTCGCTACACATCAGGGGGGAAGGAAACACCATATATTTT
>few|TRBD1|TRBV30|TRBJ1-2
CASTGGYGYTF
TGTGCCTCGACAGGGGGCTATGGCTACACCTTC
>-|TRBD2|TRBV3-1/TRBV3-2|TRBJ2-5
CASSQVGRRGETQYF
TGTGCCAGCAGCCAAGTCGGGAGGCGGGGAGAGACCCAGTACTTC